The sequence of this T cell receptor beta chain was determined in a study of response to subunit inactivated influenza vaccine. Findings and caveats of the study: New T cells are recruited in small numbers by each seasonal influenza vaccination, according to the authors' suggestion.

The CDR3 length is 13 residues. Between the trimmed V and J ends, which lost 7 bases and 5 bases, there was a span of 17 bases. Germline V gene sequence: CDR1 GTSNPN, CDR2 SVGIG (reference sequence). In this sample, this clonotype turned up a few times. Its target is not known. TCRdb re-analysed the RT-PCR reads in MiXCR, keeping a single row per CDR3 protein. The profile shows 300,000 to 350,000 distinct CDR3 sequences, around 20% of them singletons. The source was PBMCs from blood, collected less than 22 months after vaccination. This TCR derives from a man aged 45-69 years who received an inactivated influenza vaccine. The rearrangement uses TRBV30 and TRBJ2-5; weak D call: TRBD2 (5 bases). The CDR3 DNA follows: TGTGCCTCCGGACTCTTTACGGGGGAGACCCAGTACTTC. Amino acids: CASGLFTGETQYF.